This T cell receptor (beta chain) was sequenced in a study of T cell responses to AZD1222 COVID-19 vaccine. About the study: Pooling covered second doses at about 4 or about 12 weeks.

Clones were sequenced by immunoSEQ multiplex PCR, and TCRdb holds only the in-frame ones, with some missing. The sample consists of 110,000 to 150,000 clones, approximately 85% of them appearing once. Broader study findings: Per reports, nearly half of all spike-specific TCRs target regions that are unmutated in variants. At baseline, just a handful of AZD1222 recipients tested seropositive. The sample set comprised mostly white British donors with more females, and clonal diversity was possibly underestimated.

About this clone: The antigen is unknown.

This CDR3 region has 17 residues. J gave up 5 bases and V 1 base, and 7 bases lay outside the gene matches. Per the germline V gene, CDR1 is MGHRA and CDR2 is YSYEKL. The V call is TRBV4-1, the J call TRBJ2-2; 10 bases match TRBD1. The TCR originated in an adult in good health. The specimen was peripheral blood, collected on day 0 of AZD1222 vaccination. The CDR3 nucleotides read TGCGCCAGCAGCCAAGGAGGGACAGGGGTTAAAACCGGGGAGCTGTTTTTT. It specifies CASSQGGTGVKTGELFF.